Shown below are 2 T cell receptor beta chains from a single sample sequenced in a study of T cells in Graves' hyperthyroidism and ophthalmopathy. RNA transcripts provided the source from which TCR beta CDR3 regions were amplified. HTBI primers were the set used in a first-round RT-PCR of the TCR CDR3. TCRdb re-called the multiplex PCR reads with MiXCR, one entry per CDR3 protein. The sample shows 550,000 to 700,000 distinct CDR3 sequences, about 45% of them seen only once. The sample was peripheral blood or thyroid tissue (not recorded which). The source of these receptors is an adult woman with Graves' disease, either hyperthyroidism or ophthalmopathy (not recorded which).

This clonotype appeared many times. This chain joins TRBV13 and TRBJ2-7; 7 bases are shared with TRBD2. CDR3 length: 15 residues. V lost 0 bases, J lost 6 bases, and 8 bases stayed unmatched. Germline CDR1 and CDR2: PRHDT and FYEKMQ (reference sequence). The CDR3 region is CASSLGQGGLGEQYF. DNA for the CDR3: TGTGCCAGCAGCTTAGGGCAGGGAGGGCTCGGCGAGCAGTACTTC.

This clonotype was seen many times. The chain couples TRBV10-3 to TRBJ2-3; maybe TRBD1 (5 bases). The V gene's germline CDR1 is ENHRY and CDR2 SYGVKD. The germline V and J ends were trimmed by 6 bases and 2 bases, with 6 bases remaining between them. CDR3 length: 12 amino acids. The CDR3 loop reads CAISGHTDTQYF. The CDR3, as DNA: TGTGCCATCAGCGGACACACAGATACGCAGTATTTT.